Sequencing of this T cell receptor (beta chain) was carried out in a study of CD8 T cells in ankylosing spondylitis. Quantitative 5'-RACE with molecular barcodes was used to make the TCR beta libraries. TCRdb itself ran the 5' RACE reads through MiXCR, one entry per CDR3 protein. The sample shows about 160,000 distinct CDR3 sequences, about a sixth of them seen only once. Sequenced input: blood, either unsorted or a sorted T cell fraction (not recorded which). This sequence originates from a male donor with ankylosing spondylitis or in good health (not recorded which).

The CDR3 loop reads CSATRGEAFF. Written as DNA, the CDR3 is TGCAGTGCTACCCGAGGTGAAGCTTTCTTT. The rearrangement joins TRBV20-1 to TRBJ1-1; unclear D gene. Trimming took 4 bases from V and 7 from J, leaving 7 bases between them. The CDR3 contains 10 residues. The germline V gene has CDR1 DFQATT and CDR2 SNEGSKA (reference sequence).